Given below is one TCR beta chain in context. What it binds is not known. Assay: immunoSEQ multiplex PCR; the TCRdb copy retains only in-frame clones and omits some. The sample contains roughly 86,000 clones, around nine tenths of which appear only once. This specimen comes from a study of OX40 agonist ivuxolimab in advanced cancers. Whole-study context: Past anti-PD-1, anti-PD-L1 or anti-CTLA-4 therapy was accepted, and 40% had received some.

CDR3 length: 17 residues. The ends lost 6 bases at V and 5 bases at J; junction bases unmatched: 15. Germline CDR1 and CDR2: MDHEN and SYDVKM. Points from the study as a whole: In the expanded peripheral T cells, antigen specificity was never determined.

The J gene is TRBJ1-1, the V gene TRBV28; 10 nucleotides agree with TRBD1. Sequencing used CD4+ or CD8+ T cells sorted from blood, obtained in a trial of the OX40 agonist ivuxolimab. The receptor was isolated from an adult with an advanced solid tumor such as melanoma, head and neck, liver or kidney cancer. The CDR3 nucleotides read TGTGCCAGCAGGTCCTCATCGGACAGGGGGGGGCGGACTGAAGCTTTCTTT. Amino acids: CASRSSSDRGGRTEAFF.